The TCR beta chain under discussion was sequenced for a study of metastatic and nonmetastatic thyroid tumors. Study context: For malignant and benign thyroid patients, tumor or nodule tissue and blood were the sources whose repertoires were compared.

This clone appeared a few times. TCRdb reprocessed the PCR reads via MiXCR. The repertoire includes 30,000 to 35,000 clones, 20% to 25% of them detected once, and roughly 3% sits in the top ten. This CDR3 spans 12 amino acids. V gave up 0 bases and J gave up 5 bases, with 3 bases separating them. Germline V gene data show CDR1 as MNHEY and CDR2 as SVGEGT. Nobody among the patients had been given any treatment before thyroid surgery. This TCR was sampled from a male donor with papillary thyroid cancer or a benign thyroid nodule (not recorded which). Some clones in this sample may be carry-over from other donors' samples. The V call is TRBV6-2 or TRBV6-3, the J call TRBJ2-3; D not certain. The sequencing input was tumor tissue. CDR3: CASSYSKDTQYF. The DNA for the CDR3 is TGTGCCAGCAGTTACTCGAAAGATACGCAGTATTTT.